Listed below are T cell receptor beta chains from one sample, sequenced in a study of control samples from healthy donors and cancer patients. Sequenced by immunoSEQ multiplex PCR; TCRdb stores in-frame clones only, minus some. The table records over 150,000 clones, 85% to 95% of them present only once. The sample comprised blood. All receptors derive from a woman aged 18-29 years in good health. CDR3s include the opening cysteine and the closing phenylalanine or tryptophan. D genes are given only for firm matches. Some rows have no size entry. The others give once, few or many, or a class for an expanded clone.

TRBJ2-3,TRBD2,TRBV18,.,CASSPTSGTYTDTQYF,TGTGCCAGCTCACCGACTAGCGGGACTTACACAGATACGCAGTATTTT
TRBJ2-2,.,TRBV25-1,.,CASSESRVRNRELFF,TGTGCCAGCAGTGAGTCCAGGGTTAGGAACCGGGAGCTGTTTTTT
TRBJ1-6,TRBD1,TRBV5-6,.,CASSLMFTLGQPNSPLHF,TGTGCCAGCAGCTTGATGTTCACATTGGGACAGCCGAATTCACCCCTCCACTTT
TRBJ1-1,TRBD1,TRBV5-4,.,CASGVQGAHTEAFF,TGTGCCAGCGGAGTTCAGGGGGCCCACACTGAAGCTTTCTTT
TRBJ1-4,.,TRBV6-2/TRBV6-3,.,CASSYSSGGATNEKLFF,TGTGCCAGCAGTTACTCGAGCGGCGGAGCAACTAATGAAAAACTGTTTTTT
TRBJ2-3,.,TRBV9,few,CASSVDRRTDTQYF,TGTGCCAGCAGCGTAGATCGGCGCACAGATACGCAGTATTTT
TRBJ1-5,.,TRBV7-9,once,CASSLVGSGQPQHF,TGTGCCAGCAGCTTAGTGGGCAGCGGCCAGCCCCAGCATTTT
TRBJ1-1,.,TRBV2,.,CASNELGEQGTEAFF,TGTGCCAGCAACGAGCTCGGGGAACAGGGCACTGAAGCTTTCTTT
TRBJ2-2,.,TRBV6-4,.,CASGANTGELFF,TGTGCCAGCGGGGCGAACACCGGGGAGCTGTTTTTT
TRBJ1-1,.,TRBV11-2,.,CASSPDITTEAFF,TGTGCCAGCAGCCCAGACATAACCACTGAAGCTTTCTTT
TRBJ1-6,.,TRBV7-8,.,CASSLDSYNSPLHF,TGTGCCAGCAGCCTTGACAGCTATAATTCACCCCTCCACTTT
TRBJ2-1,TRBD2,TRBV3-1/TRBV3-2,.,CASSLLAGREQFF,TGTGCCAGCAGCCTACTAGCGGGCCGCGAGCAGTTCTTC
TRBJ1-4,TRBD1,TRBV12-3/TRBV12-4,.,CASSLSRGEKLFF,TGTGCCAGCAGTTTATCCAGGGGGGAAAAACTGTTTTTT
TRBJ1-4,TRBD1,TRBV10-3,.,CAISEPRTGESEKLFF,TGTGCCATCAGTGAGCCTAGGACAGGGGAGAGTGAAAAACTGTTTTTT
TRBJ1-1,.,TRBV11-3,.,CASSLAAQAFF,TGTGCCAGCAGCTTAGCCGCACAAGCTTTCTTT
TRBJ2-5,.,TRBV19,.,CASSLSEGRETQYF,TGTGCCAGTAGCCTTTCAGAGGGGAGGGAGACCCAGTACTTC
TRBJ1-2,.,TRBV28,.,CASSLPAEGSGYTF,TGTGCCAGCAGTTTACCAGCGGAGGGGTCTGGCTACACCTTC
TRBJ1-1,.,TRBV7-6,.,CASSLGAGGLNTEAFF,TGTGCCAGCAGCTTAGGAGCGGGGGGACTGAACACTGAAGCTTTCTTT
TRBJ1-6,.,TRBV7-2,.,CASSLHNLSPLHF,TGTGCCAGCAGCTTACACAATCTTTCACCCCTCCACTTT
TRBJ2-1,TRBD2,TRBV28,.,CASNQGLAGRSSYNEQFF,TGTGCCAGCAACCAGGGACTAGCGGGACGGAGCTCCTACAATGAGCAGTTCTTC
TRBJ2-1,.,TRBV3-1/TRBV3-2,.,CASSQDVSEQFF,TGTGCCAGCAGCCAAGATGTCAGTGAGCAGTTCTTC
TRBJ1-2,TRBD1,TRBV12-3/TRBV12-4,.,CASIFRGQGYTF,TGTGCCAGCATTTTCAGGGGGCAGGGCTACACCTTC
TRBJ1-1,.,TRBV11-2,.,CASSLSGQFGGTEAFF,TGTGCCAGCAGCTTGAGCGGACAGTTCGGAGGAACTGAAGCTTTCTTT
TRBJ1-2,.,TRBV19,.,CASSIGDLNYGYTF,TGTGCCAGTAGTATAGGAGACCTAAACTATGGCTACACCTTC
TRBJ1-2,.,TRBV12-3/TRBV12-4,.,CASARTDAYTF,TGTGCCAGCGCAAGGACAGACGCCTACACCTTC
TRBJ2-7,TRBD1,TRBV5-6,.,CASCHSGQDEQYF,TGTGCCAGCTGCCATTCCGGACAGGACGAGCAGTACTTC
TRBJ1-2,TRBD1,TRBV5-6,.,CASSSDRLYGYTF,TGTGCCAGCAGCTCGGACAGGCTCTATGGCTACACCTTC